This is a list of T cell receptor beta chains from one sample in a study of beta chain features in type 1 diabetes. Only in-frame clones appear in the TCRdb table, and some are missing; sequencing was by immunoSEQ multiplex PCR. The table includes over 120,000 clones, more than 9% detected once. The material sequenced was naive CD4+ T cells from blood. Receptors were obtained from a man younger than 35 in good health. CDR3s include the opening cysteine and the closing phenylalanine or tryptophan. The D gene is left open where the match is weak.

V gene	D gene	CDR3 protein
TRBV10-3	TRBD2	CAISKGLGNTDTQYF
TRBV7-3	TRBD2	CASSVMGTSGRISTDTQYF
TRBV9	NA	CASSVGGGQPGYGYTF
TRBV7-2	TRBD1	CASSSRKGQPNEQYF
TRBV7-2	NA	CASSPQGTGTEAFF
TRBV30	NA	CAWSANYGYTF
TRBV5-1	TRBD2	CASCYSGGAWETQYF
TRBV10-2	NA	CASSDAASGDNQPQHF
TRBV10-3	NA	CAIMGDLRYEQYF
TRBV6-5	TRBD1	CASSSGTGGSNQPQHF
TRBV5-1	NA	CASSLFPGLTNEKLFF
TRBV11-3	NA	CASSQRESGANVLTF
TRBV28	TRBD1	CASSFSQGARGYTF
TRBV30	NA	CAWSPFYNEQFF
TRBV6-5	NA	CASSYHRAVNTEAFF
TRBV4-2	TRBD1	CASSPGAGGSYEQYF
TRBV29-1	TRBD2	CSVAGLAGGSYEQYF
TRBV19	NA	CASSTPGGKNSYEQYF
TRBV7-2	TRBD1	CASSPGTGYEKLFF
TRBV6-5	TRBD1	CASSYSGQGVTYEQYF